The 11 T cell receptor beta chains presented below share a single source sample, sequenced in a study. One entry per CDR3 protein results from TCRdb running MiXCR on the 5' RACE reads. The data hold over 9,000 distinct CDR3 sequences, with approximately 57% observed a single time. The material sequenced was tumor-infiltrating memory CD4+ T cells sorted from the breast tumor. Noted subset: memory CD4+ T cells, CD4+CD45RO+CD25-. All receptors come from a female donor with breast cancer.

Turning to this clonotype: No conserved phenylalanine or tryptophan ends this CDR3, so it is likely a read error. The chain employs TRBV20-1 and TRBJ1-6, with D hard to call. The CDR3 totals 12 residues. Trimming pared 5 bases from V and 2 bases from J, leaving 4 bases between. Germline values: CDR1 DFQATT, CDR2 SNEGSKA (reference sequence). In DNA form, the CDR3 reads TGCAGTGCTCGGCCCTATAATTCACCCCTCCACCTT. Translating it yields CSARPYNSPLHL.

As regards this clonotype: A junction end diverges from the germline sequence, so it may reflect a read error. The V call is TRBV4-2, the J call TRBJ2-7, with 13 bases lining up with TRBD2. In germline, CDR1 is LGHNA, CDR2 YNFKEQ. The CDR3 contains 15 residues. DNA for the CDR3: TGTGCCAGCGGCCAGGCACTAGCGGGGGGGTACGAGCAGTACTTC. The encoded protein is CASGQALAGGYEQYF.

The chain employs TRBV11-3 and TRBJ2-1, with TRBD2 as a possible D gene (5 bases). V was shortened by 2 bases and J by 8 bases, with 10 bases between the two germline ends. This CDR3 has 13 residues. The germline CDR1 and CDR2 sequences are SGHNT and YENEEA. The DNA for the CDR3 is TGTGCCAGCAGCTTACAACTAGAAGATGAGCAGTTCTTC. This translates into CASSLQLEDEQFF.

The chain couples TRBV29-1 to TRBJ1-2; 8 positions match TRBD1. The germline V gene has CDR1 SQVTM and CDR2 ANQGSEA. The CDR3 spans 15 residues. After removal of 0 bases from V and 8 bases from J, the junction contained 11 bases not matched to a gene. The CDR3 DNA sequence: TGCAGCGTTGAAGATTTGGACAGGGAGAACGGCGGCTACACCTTC. This translates into CSVEDLDRENGGYTF. The full variable domain, its missing parts supplied by reference TRBV29-1 and TRBJ1-2, is SAVISQKPSRDICQRGTSLTIQCQVDSQVTMMFWYRQQPGQSLTLIATANQGSEATYESGFVIDKFPISRPNLTFSTLTVSNMSPEDSSIYLCSVEDLDRENGGYTFGSGTRLTVV.

This clonotype was seen a handful of times. A junction end diverges from the germline sequence, so it may reflect a read error. This chain joins TRBV20-1 and TRBJ1-5; TRBD1 matches 12 bases. Germline CDR1 DFQATT, CDR2 SNEGSKA (reference sequence). CDR3 length: 15 residues. CDR3 DNA: TGCAGTGCCCCCGGGGGGACAGGGGGCAAGCAGCCCCAGCATTTT. Translation: CSAPGGTGGKQPQHF.

The chain combines TRBV12-3 or TRBV12-4 with TRBJ2-1, with D perhaps matching TRBD1 or TRBD2 (5 bases each). The V end was cut by 5 bases, the J end by 0 bases, with 11 bases between. This CDR3 is 15 amino acids long. The DNA of the CDR3 is TGTGCCAGCAGTCGGGGACGGAGCTCCTACAATGAGCAGTTCTTC. Translation gives CASSRGRSSYNEQFF.

V is TRBV20-1 and J is TRBJ2-6; either TRBD1 or TRBD2 may supply D (7 bases each). The V gene lost 6 bases and the J gene lost 0 bases, with 15 bases spanning the gap. CDR1 and CDR2 from the germline V gene are DFQATT and SNEGSKA (reference sequence). CDR3 length: 16 residues. The CDR3 sequence: CSAGGTEGSGANVLTF. The DNA of the CDR3 is TGCAGTGCGGGAGGGACAGAAGGCTCTGGGGCCAACGTCCTGACTTTC.

The J gene is TRBJ1-2, the V gene TRBV6-5; a weak D match, TRBD1 (5 bases). In germline, CDR1 is MNHEY, CDR2 SVGAGI. Trimming removed 3 bases from V and 6 bases from J, with 14 bases in between. The CDR3 consists of 14 residues. In nucleotides, the CDR3 is TGTGCCAGCAGTTATTTTGACGGGGGTGATGGCTACACCTTC. It codes for CASSYFDGGDGYTF.

In the case of this clonotype: Likely a read error: the CDR3 ends without its conserved phenylalanine or tryptophan. The chain is built from TRBV7-2 and TRBJ1-1; D gene unclear. V shed 3 bases and J shed 2 bases, with 7 bases lying between them. CDR1 is SGHTA, CDR2 FQGNSA, per germline. The CDR3 covers 13 residues. CDR3 sequence: CASSFGPNTEAFL. Written as DNA, the CDR3 is TGTGCCAGCAGCTTCGGCCCAAACACTGAAGCTTTCCTT.

This clonotype was observed a few times. The chain couples TRBV7-7 to TRBJ1-1, with a possible D match to TRBD1 (5 bases). Deletions cut 3 bases from V and 4 bases from J, with 9 bases between. Germline CDR1 reads SSHAT; CDR2 reads FNYEAQ (reference sequence). The CDR3 length is 13 residues. CDR3 amino acids: CASSLERGTEAFF. The CDR3 DNA follows: TGTGCCAGCAGCTTGGAGAGGGGCACTGAAGCTTTCTTT.

The J gene is TRBJ2-1, the V gene TRBV7-3; 8 positions agree with TRBD1. Germline V gene data show CDR1 as SGHTA and CDR2 as FQGTGA. V was clipped by 2 bases and J by 15 bases; unmatched bases: 12. The CDR3 runs 14 residues. In DNA form, the CDR3 reads TGTGCCAGCAGCTTAGGATTGGACAGGGTAAGGCTGTTCTTC. It translates to CASSLGLDRVRLFF.